The TCR beta chain described here comes from a study of cytomegalovirus exposure and HLA in healthy donors (dated by TCRdb to the late 2010s). Looking at the study overall: An earlier analysis of roughly 630 of the donors reported 250 to 300 Gb of sequence data and roughly 110 million unique TCR beta sequences from roughly 200 million T cells. An early release that covered roughly 600 HLA-typed donors contained around 300 gigabases of sequencing data and 75 million to 100 million unique TCR sequences. Of the roughly 400 genotyped donors, roughly 80% were placed in the genetic ancestry cluster associated with self-reported Caucasian donors. The aim of the study was to test whether cataloging public T cell receptors could identify signatures of past pathogen exposure. The T cell repertoires of some 670 subjects were profiled by immunosequencing and related to cytomegalovirus serostatus. Along with the approximately 700-subject first cohort, a separate validation cohort of about 110 different subjects was used. To predict cytomegalovirus infection status, the study combined high-throughput TCR immunosequencing, statistical association of individual TCRs with disease status, and machine learning. To study patterns of TCR occurrence, a later analysis re-analyzed previously published TCR beta repertoires from around 660 donors and added high-resolution HLA genotyping. In the later analysis, no new phenotypic data were used to find candidate immune exposures; instead, reliance was placed on TCR beta sequences and their occurrence across donors. An earlier analysis of nearly 600 of the donors applied high-throughput TCR beta sequencing to assess whether each TCR beta V gene segment acted as functional or pseudogenic. Donor age, sex, ethnicity and CMV serostatus were compiled together with the repertoire data. A later genetic analysis took genome-wide SNP genotypes for about three fifths of the 666 donors and used that subset as a discovery cohort. All discovery cohort repertoires had been generated using a single sequencing platform. Class I and class II HLA loci were covered by the typing at four-digit resolution. Typing coverage differed by locus: A, B, C, DRB1 and DQB1 were typed in about 620-640 donors, DQA1 in about 500, DPA1 in over 600, and DPB1 in roughly 470. Four to six DR-DQ haplotypes were handled as single units for association and clustering, since linkage in the cohort was strong. On average, around 200,000 unique TCR beta nucleotide sequences were sequenced per donor among some 420 genotyped donors of the cohort, with 15% to 20% of those sequences being non-productive.

V loses 2 bases of germline sequence and J loses 6 bases, and the interval between the two ends is 12 bases. The germline V gene (reference sequence) gives CDR1 as SGHNT and CDR2 as YYREEE. The CDR3 holds 13 amino acids from the cysteine to the phenylalanine. CDR3 DNA is the only sequence kept; it has 39 bases, read in frame from the first base. Libraries came from the immunoSEQ multiplex PCR assay. A mixture of 60 forward primers for TCR Vbeta segments and 13 reverse primers for TCR Jbeta segments was used in the multiplex PCR. The CDR3 region of rearranged TCR beta genes was amplified from genomic DNA with a multiplex PCR assay. Amplified TCR beta libraries were sequenced as 87-base-pair reads on the Illumina HiSeq System. Per the original workflow: A later analysis counted about 76 million unique TCR beta chains across the roughly 700 repertoires, and 10 million to 12 million of these chains were shared by at least two donors. To remove PCR and sequencing errors, raw reads were error-corrected and collapsed into unique sequences using a nearest-neighbor algorithm that merged closely related sequences. V, D and J gene segments were assigned by aligning CDR3 sequences to IMGT reference sequences. Each retained sequence needed at least a six-nucleotide match to both a V gene segment and a J gene segment. Rearrangements were classified as productive when the CDR3 lacked stop codons and remained in frame with V and J, and all other rearrangements were classified as non-productive. Following IMGT convention, CDR3 was defined as the stretch from the second conserved V-encoded cysteine up to the conserved J-encoded phenylalanine. Sequences without an unambiguous match to a single V gene segment were excluded from the earlier analysis of approximately 560 of the donors. An earlier analysis of roughly 590 of the donors called V segments functional above 56.7% productive rearrangements and segregating when the between-donor standard deviation exceeded 5%. A statistical classification framework was built for diagnosing cytomegalovirus status from the catalog of TCR beta chain sequences. In a later analysis, V and J genes were assigned by comparing TCR nucleotide sequences against IMGT/GENE-DB human TR gene sequences. Using the TCRdist pipeline, a later analysis assigned CDR3 sequences along with most-parsimonious VDJ recombination scenarios. In a later analysis, each TCR beta chain was defined by its CDR3 amino acid sequence together with its V-gene family, and reads lacking a unique V-gene family were excluded. As a way to deal with suspected cross-contamination and a sequencing artifact, a later analysis dropped hundreds of nucleotide sequences that were highly shared and had low generation probability. In a later analysis, a clonal expansion index for each public chain was calculated from normalized within-repertoire ranks of inferred template counts. A later analysis computed generation probabilities with a VDJ recombination model fitted to out-of-frame rearrangements, and checked the results against IGoR. A later analysis scored TCR-TCR, TCR-HLA and TCR-CMV co-occurrence with hypergeometric tests, applying a repertoire-size bias correction to TCR pairs. False discovery rates were estimated in a later analysis by permuting HLA or CMV assignments 20 times. In a later analysis, co-occurring TCRs were grouped with DBSCAN, and TCRdist sequence similarity was added when clustering was performed within HLA-allele-positive subsets. Repertoires with fewer than 30,000 or more than 120,000 public chains were left out of co-occurrence clustering, as were about 5 repertoires with anomalous nucleotide sharing. Imported from immuneACCESS, the table was reduced by TCRdb to in-frame sequences with V and J called. These copies leave out some clones; in studies compared against another copy, an unresolved V gene accounts for under half, and the cause of the remainder is not known. The V and J calls and clone size were taken over from that table, and D and trimming were inferred from the DNA. For this sample there are approximately 87,000 clones; roughly 86% appear just once. Around 5.6% of the sample is held by the ten biggest clonotypes.

This clone has more than one count but fewer than ten. Its antigen specificity is not known. No much larger clone exists at a distance of one base, and base qualities are not known. The cohort consisted of some 670 healthy bone marrow donors. At the time of sampling, every cohort member was nominally healthy, though immune exposures that went unrecorded were likely present. The donor was CMV seropositive and belonged to the group of over 250 seropositive cohort members. A peripheral blood sample was collected from each donor, and TCR beta sequencing was performed on peripheral blood mononuclear cells. Genomic DNA was extracted from the blood cell samples with the Qiagen DNeasy Blood Extraction Kit. What the work shows at the level of the full study, not this receptor alone: Compared with the roughly 600-donor mean, donors in an Asian-associated ancestry cluster had fewer N-insertions in productive TCRs, according to a later genetic analysis. For the cohort, immune exposure information was limited to CMV serostatus. While some public TCRs were present in many individuals, most TCR sequences turned up only very rarely across donors. A later analysis found that TCR association rates varied across HLA loci, with DRB1 alleles showing the most associated TCRs and HLA-C alleles the fewest. The presence/absence analyses assumed that sequencing depth was roughly uniform across donors, and that assumption may not be true. Compared with equally common non-associated chains, HLA-associated TCR beta chains in a later analysis were more clonally expanded and had lower generation probabilities. Assigning TCR associations to individual alleles was difficult when HLA alleles, especially DR and DQ, strongly co-occurred. An association between a missense DCLRE1C variant and V-gene and J-gene trimming of TCR beta chains was found in a later genetic analysis and replicated in an independent cohort. Because counts were too low, roughly 18 rarely observed V segments, including chromosome 9 orphons, were left out of the earlier analysis of 500 to 650 of the donors. In an earlier analysis of a few hundred of the donors, most TCR beta V segments were observed in productive rearrangements about 90% or about 30% of the time, broadly matching IMGT annotations. In the study, about 150 TCR beta chains were listed as associated with cytomegalovirus. HLA typing was unavailable for some donors at each locus, so association tests used only the typed subset. A few of the identified cytomegalovirus-associated TCR beta chains were confirmed in vitro to be specific for cytomegalovirus antigens. The classifier was reported to diagnose cytomegalovirus status with high specificity and sensitivity in both the original and validation cohorts. The sequencing pipeline was judged likely to have produced a cluster of highly shared sequence variants as a technical artifact. A later analysis associated 15,000 to 20,000 TCR beta sequences with specific HLA alleles at a false discovery rate of 0.05. Several of the top co-occurrence clusters appeared to be linked to parvovirus B19, influenza, CMV and Epstein-Barr virus, according to a later analysis. Linkage disequilibrium might explain the correlated functional status among segregating V segments, but an unknown experimental factor could not be ruled out. The cohort was sequenced for TCR beta chains only, and without alpha or paired-chain data the features that could be detected were limited. Some IMGT-functional V segments, including TRBV6-2 and TRBV6-3, could not be told apart with the 87-base-pair reads, so those segments were excluded. A further reported finding was that TCR beta sequences accurately predicted the HLA-A and HLA-B alleles for most subjects in the first cohort. According to a later analysis, most CMV-associated TCR beta chains appeared to be HLA-restricted, and the HLA associations seemed to be driven largely by CMV exposure. It was suggested by the authors that the approach could potentially be generalized to other disease states and immunological phenotypes.

This clonotype originated in a woman younger than 35 in good health and CMV-seropositive. The sequencing input was PBMCs. The chain uses TRBV5-4 and TRBJ2-7; the best D guess is TRBD2, with 5 bases matching. The sequence in DNA is TGTGCCAGCAGCTTCCGTGGGAGCGGCGAGCAGTACTTC. It translates as CASSFRGSGEQYF.